This T cell receptor beta chain appears in the sequencing data of a study of lymphopenia after photon versus proton radiotherapy. Method: immunoSEQ multiplex PCR; TCRdb's copy keeps in-frame clones and lacks some. The sample gives about 4,900 clones, about 91% of which show up once; roughly a quarter is in the top ten. The germline V gene has CDR1 MGHDK and CDR2 SYGVNS. Trimming removed 5 bases from V and 0 bases from J, with 9 bases in between. The CDR3 contains 14 residues. This chain connects TRBV25-1 to TRBJ2-3; no clear D. The clonotype was recovered from an elderly man with cholangiocarcinoma. This specimen consisted of peripheral blood, obtained from a patient treated with photon-based radiotherapy. CDR3 coding DNA: TGTGCCAGCAGTCCTAGACTGAGCACAGATACGCAGTATTTT. It specifies CASSPRLSTDTQYF.